These T cell receptor beta chains were read from a single sample in a study of cytomegalovirus exposure and HLA in healthy donors. TCRdb's table, derived via immunoSEQ multiplex PCR, lists solely in-frame clones and lacks some. The sample records about 250,000 clones, roughly 87% being singletons. The sequencing input was PBMCs. The source is a young man in good health and CMV-seropositive. Both conserved end residues are part of each CDR3. D genes are given only for firm matches. Only some rows state a clone size, as once, few, many or a class for expanded clones.

>-|-|TRBV6-1|TRBJ2-1
CASSEIQLAAQFF
TGTGCCAGCAGTGAAATTCAACTAGCCGCCCAGTTCTTC
>TRBD1|-|TRBV19|TRBJ2-1
CASSTTTGGAPYNEQFF
TGTGCCAGTAGCACTACAACAGGGGGCGCCCCGTACAATGAGCAGTTCTTC
>-|once|TRBV7-9|TRBJ1-1
CASSRGKPEAFF
TGTGCCAGCAGTAGAGGGAAGCCAGAAGCTTTCTTT
>-|-|TRBV10-3|TRBJ2-1
CAISEERVSYNEQFF
TGTGCCATCAGTGAGGAAAGGGTTTCCTACAATGAGCAGTTCTTC
>TRBD2|-|TRBV5-1|TRBJ2-5
CASTLTSGRVGETQYF
TGCGCCAGCACCCTGACTAGCGGGAGAGTTGGAGAGACCCAGTACTTC
>-|-|TRBV30|TRBJ1-1
CAWSRQRNTEAFF
TGTGCCTGGAGTCGGCAGAGGAACACTGAAGCTTTCTTT
>-|-|TRBV5-1|TRBJ1-5
CASILLSTAAGQPQHF
TGCGCCAGCATCCTACTATCGACCGCCGCGGGGCAGCCCCAGCATTTT
>-|-|TRBV6-6|TRBJ1-1
CASSPRGPEAFF
TGTGCCAGCAGCCCCAGGGGACCTGAAGCTTTCTTT
>TRBD2|-|TRBV4-2|TRBJ2-5
CASSQDHGRGGETQYF
TGTGCCAGCAGCCAAGATCACGGGAGGGGAGGAGAGACCCAGTACTTC
>-|-|TRBV18|TRBJ2-3
CASSPGTRTDTQYF
TGTGCCAGCTCACCCGGGACCAGAACAGATACGCAGTATTTT
>TRBD2|-|TRBV5-1|TRBJ2-1
CASRGSGTNLNEQFF
TGCGCCAGCAGGGGATCCGGGACTAACCTCAATGAGCAGTTCTTC
>-|-|TRBV28|TRBJ1-5
CASSLFRQGHQPQHF
TGTGCCAGCAGTTTATTCCGGCAGGGGCATCAGCCCCAGCATTTT
>TRBD1|-|TRBV7-2|TRBJ1-5
CASSLTGGNQPQHF
TGTGCCAGCAGCCTAACAGGGGGAAATCAGCCCCAGCATTTT
>-|-|TRBV27|TRBJ1-2
CASSLSGSGDSYGYTF
TGTGCCAGCAGTTTATCGGGGTCAGGGGATTCCTATGGCTACACCTTC
>TRBD1|-|TRBV11-2|TRBJ1-2
CASSLSGQGNYGYTF
TGTGCCAGCAGCTTGAGCGGACAGGGGAACTATGGCTACACCTTC
>TRBD1|-|TRBV30|TRBJ2-7
CAWRDRGRAYEQYF
TGTGCCTGGAGAGACAGGGGTAGGGCCTACGAGCAGTACTTC
>-|-|TRBV21-1|TRBJ2-7
CASSRHGTYEQYF
TGTGCCAGCAGCAGACACGGAACCTACGAGCAGTACTTC
>TRBD2|-|TRBV4-2|TRBJ2-2
CASSQAWTSTGELFF
TGTGCCAGCAGCCAAGCCTGGACTAGTACCGGGGAGCTGTTTTTT
>-|-|TRBV6-6|TRBJ2-7
CASSRLGEQYF
TGTGCCAGCAGTCGCCTCGGGGAGCAGTACTTC
>TRBD2|-|TRBV5-1|TRBJ2-5
CASSRPSGSETQYF
TGCGCCAGCAGTCGCCCTAGCGGGAGTGAGACCCAGTACTTC
>TRBD2|-|TRBV19|TRBJ2-3
CASSPRLAGEEGTDTQYF
TGTGCCAGTAGTCCGCGACTAGCGGGAGAGGAGGGCACAGATACGCAGTATTTT
>-|-|TRBV20-1|TRBJ2-5
CSASLEGTQYF
TGCAGTGCTAGTCTGGAGGGGACCCAGTACTTC
>TRBD2|-|TRBV7-6|TRBJ2-5
CASSPGVRGRALETQYF
TGTGCCAGCAGCCCGGGGGTACGTGGGAGGGCCCTGGAGACCCAGTACTTC
>TRBD2|-|TRBV28|TRBJ2-5
CASSLVAGPNQETQYF
TGTGCCAGCAGTTTGGTAGCGGGGCCCAACCAAGAGACCCAGTACTTC
>TRBD1|-|TRBV27|TRBJ2-7
CASSPDRGLDEQYF
TGTGCCAGCAGCCCGGACAGGGGGTTAGACGAGCAGTACTTC
>-|once|TRBV15|TRBJ2-1
CATSRDPAGSYYNEQFF
TGTGCCACCAGCAGAGATCCTGCGGGCTCCTACTACAATGAGCAGTTCTTC
>-|-|TRBV6-5|TRBJ2-5
CASSYGGRMETQYF
TGTGCCAGCAGTTACGGGGGGCGAATGGAGACCCAGTACTTC
>-|-|TRBV7-9|TRBJ1-1
CASSPRRVTEAFF
TGTGCCAGCAGCCCCAGGCGAGTAACTGAAGCTTTCTTT
>-|-|TRBV9|TRBJ2-7
CASTPGVAEYEQYF
TGTGCCAGCACCCCCGGGGTAGCGGAATACGAGCAGTACTTC
>-|few|TRBV6-6|TRBJ2-5
CASNVYQETQYF
TGTGCCAGCAACGTATACCAAGAGACCCAGTACTTC
>-|-|TRBV11-1|TRBJ1-4
CASSLNQGYEKLFF
TGTGCCAGCAGCTTAAACCAGGGTTATGAAAAACTGTTTTTT
>TRBD2|-|TRBV5-6|TRBJ2-1
CASSLGSSRESFF
TGTGCCAGCAGCTTGGGGAGTTCGCGGGAGAGTTTCTTC
>-|-|TRBV19|TRBJ1-5
CASSRETSGNQPQHF
TGTGCCAGTAGTCGTGAAACGAGTGGCAATCAGCCCCAGCATTTT
>-|-|TRBV5-1|TRBJ2-3
CASSPPTGATDTQYF
TGCGCCAGCAGCCCGCCGACAGGAGCCACAGATACGCAGTATTTT
>-|-|TRBV25-1|TRBJ2-2
CASSARAGYTGELFF
TGTGCCAGCAGTGCTCGAGCGGGTTACACCGGGGAGCTGTTTTTT
>-|-|TRBV7-8|TRBJ2-3
CASRILQGSGADTQYF
TGTGCCAGCAGGATCCTACAGGGTTCGGGGGCAGATACGCAGTATTTT
>-|once|TRBV5-1|TRBJ2-7
CASGSGTEYEQYF
TGCGCCAGCGGCTCCGGGACCGAATACGAGCAGTACTTC
>TRBD2|-|TRBV9|TRBJ2-1
CASSVVGTSYNEQFF
TGTGCCAGCAGCGTAGTAGGGACTAGTTATAATGAGCAGTTCTTC
>TRBD1|few|TRBV5-1|TRBJ1-2
CASSTGQGMVNYTF
TGCGCCAGCAGCACCGGACAGGGTATGGTTAACTACACCTTC
>-|-|TRBV6-5|TRBJ2-1
CASSYLGKGPYNEQFF
TGTGCCAGCAGTTACCTGGGGAAAGGACCGTACAATGAGCAGTTCTTC
>-|-|TRBV2|TRBJ1-4
CASSKIPGATNEKLFF
TGTGCCAGCAGTAAAATCCCTGGGGCAACTAATGAAAAACTGTTTTTT
>-|-|TRBV27|TRBJ2-2
CASSLGQGGELFF
TGTGCCAGCAGTCTCGGACAAGGGGGAGAGCTGTTTTTT
>-|-|TRBV10-2|TRBJ1-5
CASSWGAEEPQHF
TGCGCCAGCTCCTGGGGGGCAGAGGAGCCCCAGCATTTT
>TRBD2|-|TRBV10-3|TRBJ2-7
CAIKGLAGEWGEQYF
TGTGCCATCAAGGGACTAGCGGGAGAGTGGGGCGAGCAGTACTTC
>-|few|TRBV19|TRBJ2-7
CASSMMGLSEQYF
TGTGCCAGTAGTATGATGGGGTTGTCGGAGCAGTACTTC
>-|-|TRBV5-6|TRBJ1-4
CASSARASGEKLFF
TGTGCCAGCAGCGCCCGGGCGTCAGGGGAAAAACTGTTTTTT
>TRBD1|-|TRBV10-2|TRBJ1-3
CASSEHLRGSLSGNTIYF
TGCGCCAGCAGTGAGCACCTCAGGGGGTCTCTCTCTGGAAACACCATATATTTT
>-|-|TRBV29-1|TRBJ2-1
CSVTPGTTYNEQFF
TGCAGCGTCACCCCCGGGACAACTTACAATGAGCAGTTCTTC
>-|few|TRBV7-9|TRBJ1-1
CASSPAGGELSAFF
TGTGCCAGCAGCCCAGCGGGGGGCGAGTTATCAGCTTTCTTT
>-|-|TRBV7-9|TRBJ2-1
CASSSMGSSYNEQFF
TGTGCCAGCAGCTCCATGGGAAGCTCCTACAATGAGCAGTTCTTC
>TRBD1|-|TRBV4-3|TRBJ1-1
CASSQTTGVFFEAFF
TGCGCCAGCAGCCAAACGACAGGGGTATTTTTCGAAGCTTTCTTT
>TRBD2|-|TRBV6-1|TRBJ2-1
CASSLPSGNEQFF
TGTGCCAGCAGTCTCCCTAGCGGTAATGAGCAGTTCTTC
>TRBD1|-|TRBV5-1|TRBJ2-6
CASSLGTGGHVLTF
TGCGCCAGCAGCTTGGGGACAGGGGGACACGTCCTGACTTTC
>-|once|TRBV11-1|TRBJ2-2
CASSKVGGFGELFF
TGTGCCAGCAGCAAGGTTGGGGGATTCGGGGAGCTGTTTTTT
>-|few|TRBV18|TRBJ1-4
CASSPPAGSLGGKLFF
TGTGCCAGCTCACCACCAGCAGGCAGCTTAGGTGGGAAACTGTTTTTT
>-|-|TRBV7-9|TRBJ1-1
CASSLWAGLNTEAFF
TGTGCCAGCAGCTTATGGGCGGGACTGAACACTGAAGCTTTCTTT
>-|-|TRBV11-2|TRBJ1-5
CASSDTGQPQHF
TGTGCCAGCAGCGACACGGGCCAGCCCCAGCATTTT
>TRBD2|-|TRBV7-2|TRBJ2-7
CASSTGLAVGEQYF
TGTGCCAGCAGTACGGGACTAGCGGTCGGGGAGCAGTACTTC
>-|-|TRBV6-5|TRBJ2-2
CASSYSGIYTGELFF
TGTGCCAGCAGTTACTCGGGCATCTACACCGGGGAGCTGTTTTTT
>TRBD2|-|TRBV10-2|TRBJ2-7
CASSLGTSVIRRDHEQYF
TGCGCCAGCAGCCTCGGGACTAGCGTGATTCGGAGGGACCACGAGCAGTACTTC